A selection of T cell receptor beta chains follows, all from one sample in a study of T cell responses to AZD1222 COVID-19 vaccine. Using immunoSEQ multiplex PCR, the repertoire was profiled, and TCRdb retains in-frame clones only, with some absent. The data contain about 130,000 clones, 90% to 95% of them singletons. The specimen comprised peripheral blood, sampled 28 days after the second AZD1222 dose. All receptors derive from an adult who received the AZD1222 COVID-19 vaccine. The CDR3 runs from the conserved cysteine through the conserved F or W. A D gene is named only where the DNA matches it firmly. Clone size is given for some rows only: seen once, a few or many times, or a class if the clone is expanded.

v_gene,j_gene,abundance,d_gene,CDR3nt,CDR3aa
TRBV11-3,TRBJ2-1,.,.,TGTGCCAGCAGCTACGCCGGGACTTGGGCCACGTTCTTC,CASSYAGTWATFF
TRBV4-1,TRBJ1-5,.,.,TGCGCCAGCGTTGATCCGCTCCATCAGCCCCAGCATTTT,CASVDPLHQPQHF
TRBV6-6,TRBJ2-1,.,.,TGTGCCAGCAGTTACATAGTGGCAGAACACGAGAATGAGCAGTTCTTC,CASSYIVAEHENEQFF
TRBV9,TRBJ1-6,.,.,TGTGCCAGCAGCGTAGTCGGGGGGCAGGGTTTTAATTCACCCCTCCACTTT,CASSVVGGQGFNSPLHF
TRBV20-1,TRBJ2-1,.,.,TGCAGTGCCCCTACGCGGGAACTCCAGTTCTTC,CSAPTRELQFF
TRBV5-6,TRBJ1-2,once,.,TGTGCCAGCAGCCGCGGAGTTTATGGCTACACCTTC,CASSRGVYGYTF
TRBV5-1,TRBJ1-1,.,.,TGCGCCAGCAGCTTGGGTTTTGAAGCTTTCTTT,CASSLGFEAFF
TRBV30,TRBJ2-3,.,.,TGTGCCTGGAGTTCACCCCCAGCGCAGTATTTT,CAWSSPPAQYF
TRBV5-1,TRBJ1-5,.,TRBD1,TGCGCCAGCAGCACCGGACAGGTTAGCAATCAGCCCCAGCATTTT,CASSTGQVSNQPQHF
TRBV5-1,TRBJ2-7,.,.,TGCGCCAGCAGCTTGGAGGGGCCCAGCTCCTACGAGCAGTACTTC,CASSLEGPSSYEQYF
TRBV3-1/TRBV3-2,TRBJ2-3,once,TRBD2,TGTGCCAGCAGCCGCCGGGGGGGCAAGTTGACAGATACGCAGTATTTT,CASSRRGGKLTDTQYF
TRBV6-2/TRBV6-3,TRBJ2-5,.,TRBD1,TGTGCCAGCAGCGCACAGGGGGCTAGGGAGACCCAGTACTTC,CASSAQGARETQYF
TRBV7-2,TRBJ2-1,.,TRBD2,TGTGCCAGCAGCAAAGACCTTAGCGGGGGTGTTCTATTCAATGAGCAGTTCTTC,CASSKDLSGGVLFNEQFF
TRBV4-2,TRBJ1-3,.,TRBD1,TGTGCCAGCAGCCGGGACAGGGAGGCTGGAAACACCATATATTTT,CASSRDREAGNTIYF
TRBV10-3,TRBJ2-7,.,TRBD2,TGTGCCATCAGTGATCGGGGGGTCACAACGACCTACGAGCAGTACTTC,CAISDRGVTTTYEQYF
TRBV15,TRBJ2-4,.,.,TGTGCCACCAGCAGCGGTGATTCGGGGAACATTCAGTACTTC,CATSSGDSGNIQYF
TRBV10-2,TRBJ2-5,.,.,TGCGCCAGCAGTGAAAGTCCCGGACAAGAGACCCAGTACTTC,CASSESPGQETQYF
TRBV14,TRBJ2-5,few,.,TGTGCCAGCAGCCAAGATCTAGTCCGCGAGACCCAGTACTTC,CASSQDLVRETQYF
TRBV7-6,TRBJ1-5,.,.,TGTGCCAGCAGCTCGGACGGCTATAGCAATCAGCCCCAGCATTTT,CASSSDGYSNQPQHF
TRBV19,TRBJ1-6,once,.,TGTGCCAGTAGTTCTCAACCCAGGGACTCACCCCTCCACTTT,CASSSQPRDSPLHF
TRBV6-5,TRBJ1-5,.,.,TGTGCCAGCAGTTATACCCCTAATCAGCCCCAGCATTTT,CASSYTPNQPQHF
TRBV2,TRBJ2-1,.,.,TGTGCCAGCAGCCCCGACAATGAGCAGTTCTTC,CASSPDNEQFF
TRBV7-6,TRBJ1-5,.,.,TGTGCCAGCAGCTTAGACGGCAATCAGCCCCAGCATTTT,CASSLDGNQPQHF
TRBV10-3,TRBJ1-1,.,.,TGTGCCATCGGGCAGGTTAACACTGAAGCTTTCTTT,CAIGQVNTEAFF
TRBV7-8,TRBJ1-5,.,.,TGTGCCAGCAGCTTAGGAATGGGGAGCAGCAATCAGCCCCAGCATTTT,CASSLGMGSSNQPQHF
TRBV6-1,TRBJ1-2,.,.,TGTGCCAGCAGTGAATCACGTTGGGGATCTAACTATGGCTACACCTTC,CASSESRWGSNYGYTF
TRBV7-9,TRBJ1-2,.,.,TGTGCCAGCAGCACGGGGGACTCCAGTGGCTACACCTTC,CASSTGDSSGYTF
TRBV6-5,TRBJ1-1,.,.,TGTGCCAGCCGTACGGGGGGGAACACTGAAGCTTTCTTT,CASRTGGNTEAFF
TRBV5-1,TRBJ1-6,.,.,TGCGCCAGCAAGGGGAGTGGTTCACCCCTCCACTTT,CASKGSGSPLHF
TRBV5-1,TRBJ2-1,once,TRBD2,TGCGCCAGCAGCGGGACTAGCGGATACAATGAGCAGTTCTTC,CASSGTSGYNEQFF
TRBV4-2,TRBJ2-3,.,.,TGTGCCACCAAAGGGGGGGGCCCAGATACGCAGTATTTT,CATKGGGPDTQYF
TRBV7-3,TRBJ2-1,.,.,TGTGCCAGCAGCCCCGGACCCGGAGCCTACAATGAGCAGTTCTTC,CASSPGPGAYNEQFF
TRBV5-1,TRBJ2-1,.,.,TGCGCCAGCAGCTTGGCTGTCGCGCGCAATGAGCAGTTCTTC,CASSLAVARNEQFF
TRBV6-1,TRBJ1-6,once,.,TGTGCCAGCAGTGAGGACTGGAGACAGTTACCCCTCCACTTT,CASSEDWRQLPLHF
TRBV10-3,TRBJ1-6,.,TRBD1,TGTGCCATCAGTAAGGACAGGGCTGTGGCGAATTCACCCCTCCACTTT,CAISKDRAVANSPLHF
TRBV10-3,TRBJ2-1,.,TRBD1,TGTGCCATCAGGTCCCCGGGACAGGGGAGCAATGAGCAGTTCTTC,CAIRSPGQGSNEQFF
TRBV4-1,TRBJ1-2,.,TRBD1,TGCGCCAGCAGCCTCTGGACAGGGGCTCACTATGGCTACACCTTC,CASSLWTGAHYGYTF
TRBV29-1,TRBJ1-3,once,.,TGCAGCGTAGGGGACGGCTCTGGAAACACCATATATTTT,CSVGDGSGNTIYF
TRBV18,TRBJ1-4,.,TRBD1,TGTGCCAGCTCACCACAACAGGGGCCAGATGAAAAACTGTTTTTT,CASSPQQGPDEKLFF
TRBV6-5,TRBJ1-5,once,.,TGTGCCAGCAGTTACACAGCCCTAGGCAATCAGCCCCAGCATTTT,CASSYTALGNQPQHF
TRBV20-1,TRBJ1-2,.,.,TGCAGTGCCCAGAGAGGGGATGGCTACACCTTC,CSAQRGDGYTF
TRBV2,TRBJ1-3,.,.,TGTGCCAGCGCTGCTCAAGGCTCTGGAAACACCATATATTTT,CASAAQGSGNTIYF
TRBV4-1,TRBJ2-1,.,TRBD2,TGCGCCAGCAGCCAAGTGAGGACTAGCGGGGGGGACAATGAGCAGTTCTTC,CASSQVRTSGGDNEQFF
TRBV15,TRBJ1-1,.,.,TGTGCCCCCCTCGACACTGAAGCTTTCTTT,CAPLDTEAFF
TRBV27,TRBJ1-4,.,.,TGTGCCAGCAGTTTATCGAGCGGGAGGCCCAATGAAAAACTGTTTTTT,CASSLSSGRPNEKLFF
TRBV19,TRBJ2-1,.,.,TGTGCCAGTAGGGCAAGGGCGGGACAGAACTACAATGAGCAGTTCTTC,CASRARAGQNYNEQFF
TRBV4-1,TRBJ1-5,.,TRBD1,TGCGCCAGCAGCCAAGAAGGACAGGGTAGGGGTCAGCCCCAGCATTTT,CASSQEGQGRGQPQHF
TRBV19,TRBJ1-5,.,.,TGTGCCTCCCATCGGGGATGGGGTCAGCCCCAGCATTTT,CASHRGWGQPQHF
TRBV7-2,TRBJ2-3,.,.,TGTGCCAGCAGCTGGTGGGGGGGCAGCACAGATACGCAGTATTTT,CASSWWGGSTDTQYF
TRBV6-5,TRBJ2-3,.,.,TGTGCCAGCAGTTACTCGCCTCGCACAGATACGCAGTATTTT,CASSYSPRTDTQYF
TRBV6-6,TRBJ1-6,.,TRBD1,TGTGCCAGCAGCCACGAGGACAGGGGACTCCGGGGAGTTCCCTATAATTCACCCCTCCACTTT,CASSHEDRGLRGVPYNSPLHF
TRBV6-5,TRBJ1-1,.,.,TGTGCCAGCAGTTGGGCCAGCCACCGAGCTTTCTTT,CASSWASHRAFF
TRBV19,TRBJ2-1,.,.,TGTGCCAGTAGTATAGCGGGCGGAGATAGCTCCTACAATGAGCAGTTCTTC,CASSIAGGDSSYNEQFF
TRBV6-6,TRBJ1-5,.,.,TGTGCCAGCCGGGACTTTCCCAATCAGCCCCAGCATTTT,CASRDFPNQPQHF
TRBV28,TRBJ2-3,.,.,TGTGCCAGCAAGGGGGGGGACACCGGTAGCACAGATACGCAGTATTTT,CASKGGDTGSTDTQYF
TRBV2,TRBJ1-3,few,.,TGTGCCAGCAGTGTCGTGGGCGGGTCAAACACCATATATTTT,CASSVVGGSNTIYF